These T cell receptor beta chains were read from a single sample in a study of T cells in Graves' hyperthyroidism and ophthalmopathy. TCRdb reprocessed the multiplex PCR reads via MiXCR and lists one record per CDR3 protein. The data hold a few hundred thousand distinct CDR3 sequences, with about 20% observed a single time. Sequenced: blood. All receptors come from a woman aged 18-29 years with Graves' hyperthyroidism. Each CDR3 is given with its conserved first and last residue. The order of the fields is J gene, D gene, V gene, clone size, CDR3 protein, CDR3 DNA. The D gene is left open where the match is weak. Clone size is given for some rows only: seen once, a few or many times, or a class if the clone is expanded.

j_call: TRBJ2-5; d_call: TRBD2; v_call: TRBV6-4; clone_size: many; cdr3_aa: CASSPTSGAAETQYF; cdr3_nt: TGTGCCAGCAGCCCGACTAGCGGGGCGGCAGAGACCCAGTACTTC
j_call: TRBJ2-4; d_call: -; v_call: TRBV11-2; clone_size: few; cdr3_aa: CASRSPGGGKNIQYF; cdr3_nt: TGTGCCAGCAGAAGCCCGGGGGGCGGCAAAAACATTCAGTACTTC
j_call: TRBJ2-5; d_call: -; v_call: TRBV29-1; clone_size: -; cdr3_aa: CSVVGQRGEETQYF; cdr3_nt: TGCAGCGTTGTAGGTCAGAGGGGCGAAGAGACCCAGTACTTC
j_call: TRBJ2-7; d_call: -; v_call: TRBV12-3/TRBV12-4; clone_size: many; cdr3_aa: CATQAGNYEQYF; cdr3_nt: TGTGCCACCCAAGCCGGTAACTACGAGCAGTACTTC
j_call: TRBJ2-2; d_call: TRBD2; v_call: TRBV20-1; clone_size: few; cdr3_aa: CSARKGGGAYTGELFF; cdr3_nt: TGCAGTGCTAGGAAGGGCGGGGGGGCCTACACCGGGGAGCTGTTTTTT
j_call: TRBJ1-3; d_call: -; v_call: TRBV6-1; clone_size: -; cdr3_aa: CASSEVAVSGNTIYF; cdr3_nt: TGTGCCAGCAGTGAAGTGGCAGTCTCTGGAAACACTATATATTTT
j_call: TRBJ1-5; d_call: -; v_call: TRBV29-1; clone_size: many; cdr3_aa: CSVAQGGNQPQHF; cdr3_nt: TGCAGCGTTGCCCAAGGTGGCAATCAGCCCCAGCATTTT
j_call: TRBJ1-1; d_call: TRBD1; v_call: TRBV5-1; clone_size: many; cdr3_aa: CASSLSQGTEAFF; cdr3_nt: TGCGCCAGCAGCCTGTCACAGGGGACTGAAGCTTTCTTT
j_call: TRBJ1-3; d_call: -; v_call: TRBV30; clone_size: many; cdr3_aa: CAWSVRFSGNTIYF; cdr3_nt: TGTGCCTGGAGTGTACGTTTCTCTGGAAACACCATATATTTT
j_call: TRBJ1-1; d_call: -; v_call: TRBV6-5; clone_size: -; cdr3_aa: CASSSPGTNTEAFF; cdr3_nt: TGTGCCAGCAGTTCCCCGGGAACGAACACTGAAGCTTTCTTT
j_call: TRBJ1-1; d_call: -; v_call: TRBV12-3/TRBV12-4; clone_size: -; cdr3_aa: CASSSHIGGTEAFF; cdr3_nt: TGTGCCAGCAGTTCCCACATCGGGGGAACTGAAGCTTTCTTT
j_call: TRBJ1-5; d_call: TRBD1; v_call: TRBV20-1; clone_size: -; cdr3_aa: CSARRGQAQHF; cdr3_nt: TGCAGTGCTAGGCGGGGACAGGCCCAGCATTTT
j_call: TRBJ1-5; d_call: -; v_call: TRBV7-9; clone_size: many; cdr3_aa: CASSPSGQTGQPQHF; cdr3_nt: TGTGCCAGCAGCCCCAGCGGACAGACGGGGCAGCCCCAGCATTTT
j_call: TRBJ2-7; d_call: -; v_call: TRBV20-1; clone_size: many; cdr3_aa: CSARVRDKFPYEQYF; cdr3_nt: TGCAGTGCTAGAGTTCGGGACAAGTTCCCCTACGAGCAGTACTTC
j_call: TRBJ1-5; d_call: -; v_call: TRBV20-1; clone_size: many; cdr3_aa: CSAVRGNQPQHF; cdr3_nt: TGCAGTGCGGTGAGGGGCAATCAGCCCCAGCATTTT
j_call: TRBJ1-2; d_call: TRBD1; v_call: TRBV15; clone_size: many; cdr3_aa: CATSRETGLNYGYTF; cdr3_nt: TGTGCCACCAGCAGAGAGACAGGGTTGAACTATGGCTACACCTTC
j_call: TRBJ1-2; d_call: -; v_call: TRBV24-1; clone_size: many; cdr3_aa: CATSDFEGYGYTF; cdr3_nt: TGTGCCACCAGTGATTTTGAAGGGTATGGCTACACCTTC